One sample yielded the 13 T cell receptor beta chains listed below, sequenced in a study of cytomegalovirus exposure and HLA in healthy donors. Amplification used 60 Vbeta primers and 13 Jbeta primers. Some clones are missing from TCRdb's copy, which holds only in-frame ones; the method was immunoSEQ multiplex PCR. The data hold some 170,000 clones, with roughly 80% observed a single time. The sample comprised PBMCs. The receptors here all came from a woman aged 25 to 45 in good health and CMV-seropositive.

This clone was seen a handful of times. This rearrangement joins TRBV4-3 to TRBJ2-3; D unresolved. The CDR3 runs 13 residues. V gave up 5 bases and J gave up 6 bases, with 12 bases separating them. CDR1 is LGHNA and CDR2 is YSLEER in the germline V gene. CDR3 bases: TGCGCCAGCAGCAAATCAGTCTTGGATACGCAGTATTTT. Residues: CASSKSVLDTQYF.

The rearrangement uses TRBV14 and TRBJ2-2; 7 bases align to TRBD1. This CDR3 spans 16 amino acids. After removal of 4 bases from V and 4 bases from J, the junction contained 9 bases not matched to a gene. Germline V gene lookup returns CDR1 SGHDN and CDR2 FVKESK. The CDR3 DNA sequence: TGTGCCAGCAGCCCGGGACAGTGGTCAGGCACCGGGGAGCTGTTTTTT. Protein sequence: CASSPGQWSGTGELFF.

The J gene is TRBJ2-5, the V gene TRBV9, with D tentatively TRBD1 (5 bases). CDR1 SGDLS and CDR2 YYNGEE come from the germline V gene. The CDR3 sequence is 16 residues long. V lost 0 bases and J 1 base, leaving 13 bases between the germline ends. Written as DNA, the CDR3 is TGTGCCAGCAGCGTAGCTGTGAAGGGGCCCCAAGAGACCCAGTACTTC. It codes for CASSVAVKGPQETQYF. The full variable domain, in which reference TRBV9 and TRBJ2-5 provide the parts outside the CDR3, is DSGVTQTPKHLITATGQRVTLRCSPRSGDLSVYWYQQSLDQGLQFLIQYYNGEERAKGNILERFSAQQFPDLHSELNLSSLELGDSALYFCASSVAVKGPQETQYFGPGTRLLVL.

This chain's CDR3 is CATRGPVFYEQYF. The CDR3 region has the DNA TGTGCCACCCGAGGTCCGGTTTTCTACGAGCAGTACTTC. The V call is TRBV6-1, the J call TRBJ2-7, with no clear D. The CDR3 is 13 amino acids. The V gene lost 10 bases and the J gene lost 3 bases, with 16 bases spanning the gap. Germline V CDR1 and CDR2: MNHNS, SASEGT.

The V call is TRBV5-1, the J call TRBJ2-3, with 7 bases aligning to TRBD1. The CDR3 is 15 residues long. The germline CDR1 and CDR2 sequences are SGHRS and YFSETQ. V shed 6 bases, J shed 1 base, and the junction held 8 bases outside the gene matches. The CDR3 region is CASMGDSSRTDTQYF. The CDR3 DNA reads as TGCGCCAGCATGGGGGACAGTTCCCGCACAGATACGCAGTATTTT.

This chain links TRBV19 with TRBJ1-4; D gene uncertain. The germline V gene has CDR1 LNHDA and CDR2 SQIVND (reference sequence). Trimming stripped 7 bases from V and 8 bases from J, with 11 bases between. The CDR3 consists of 12 residues. CDR3 residues: CASMRVGEKLFF. CDR3 DNA sequence: TGTGCCAGTATGAGGGTTGGCGAAAAACTGTTTTTT. The full variable domain, rest sourced from reference TRBV19 and TRBJ1-4, is DGGITQSPKYLFRKEGQNVTLSCEQNLNHDAMYWYRQDPGQGLRLIYYSQIVNDFQKGDIAEGYSVSREKKESFPLTVTSAQKNPTAFYLCASMRVGEKLFFGSGTQLSVL.

The count of this clone is one. V gene TRBV5-1 combines with J gene TRBJ1-2; 9 nucleotides match TRBD1. Germline-derived CDR1 and CDR2 are SGHRS and YFSETQ. The CDR3 sequence is 14 residues long. The V and J ends lost 3 bases and 7 bases, in that order; junction bases with no gene match: 7. The CDR3 sequence is CASSSGDRAAGYTF. As DNA, the CDR3 is TGCGCCAGCAGCTCAGGGGACAGGGCCGCTGGCTACACCTTC.

The chain employs TRBV4-2 and TRBJ2-5, with 7 bases fitting TRBD2. The J call could be wrong; TRBJ2-7 is a better fit for the DNA end. The CDR3 is 15 residues long. Germline CDR1 LGHNA, CDR2 YNFKEQ. The CDR3, as DNA: TGTGCCAGCAGCCAAGACGGGACTACATTCTACGAGCAGTACTTC. It encodes CASSQDGTTFYEQYF.

This clone came up once. The chain uses TRBV6-5 and TRBJ1-2, with D uncertain. Germline V gives CDR1 MNHEY, CDR2 SVGAGI. The CDR3 covers 11 residues. The V gene lost 8 bases and the J gene lost 7 bases, with 11 bases spanning the gap. CDR3 coding DNA: TGTGCCAGCCGGAGAGAAGGTGGCTACACCTTC. Translating gives CASRREGGYTF.

The rearrangement joins TRBV7-2 to TRBJ2-3; no clear D. Per germline, CDR1 SGHTA and CDR2 FQGNSA. The CDR3 extends over 12 amino acids. The ends were cut back, 2 bases at V and 8 bases at J, with 8 bases in the middle. This CDR3 is CASSLRSRTQYF. For the CDR3, the DNA is TGTGCCAGCAGCTTAAGGAGTCGTACGCAGTATTTT.

A remark on this clone: Relative to the germline gene, one junction end is altered; a read error may explain this. This sequence joins TRBV11-2 and TRBJ2-1; 9 positions agree with TRBD1. The CDR3 is made up of 13 amino acids. CDR1 and CDR2 from the germline V gene are SGHAT and FQNNGV. The DNA for the CDR3 is TGTGCCAGCAGCGTAGACAGGGGGGATGAGCAGTTCTTC. Its translation is CASSVDRGDEQFF.

This sequence joins TRBV18 and TRBJ1-4; D is uncertain. Germline V lookup: CDR1 KGHSH, CDR2 LQKENI. The V end lost 4 bases, the J end lost 0 bases, and 9 bases lay between the germline ends. The CDR3 loop spans 15 amino acids. CDR3 sequence: CASSLTRATNEKLFF. The CDR3 DNA sequence: TGTGCCAGCTCACTTACGCGTGCAACTAATGAAAAACTGTTTTTT.

This clone occurred a few times. J is TRBJ1-2 and V is TRBV18; 8 bases fit TRBD1. The V gene's germline CDR1 is KGHSH and CDR2 LQKENI. There are 14 residues in the CDR3. V lost 6 bases to trimming and J lost 4 bases; unmatched junction nucleotides: 7. The CDR3 nucleotides read TGTGCCAGCTCCCTTTCGACAGGGGTCTATGGCTACACCTTC. It specifies CASSLSTGVYGYTF.